This T cell receptor (beta chain) was profiled in a study of blood T cell repertoires in COVID-19. The CDR3 loop spans 15 amino acids. Germline CDR1 reads GTSNPN; CDR2 reads SVGIG (reference sequence). V trimming: 2 bases; J trimming: 8 bases; junction bases outside the gene matches: 5. In the original processing: By means of reference gene primer amplification, nucleated cell counts were estimated. This table comes from immunoSEQ multiplex PCR, and its TCRdb copy is limited to in-frame clones, with some not included. Clone size and the V and J calls come from that table; the DNA yielded D and trimming. The sample consists of approximately 150,000 clones, 85% of them appearing once.

This rearrangement joins TRBV30 to TRBJ2-1; 14 bases agree with TRBD2. The source of this sequence is a woman in her forties who had recovered from COVID-19. What was sequenced was PBMCs or T cells enriched from blood (not recorded which). The CDR3 region is CAWSYRLAGGDEQFF. The CDR3 nucleotides read TGTGCCTGGAGTTATAGACTAGCGGGAGGGGATGAGCAGTTCTTC.